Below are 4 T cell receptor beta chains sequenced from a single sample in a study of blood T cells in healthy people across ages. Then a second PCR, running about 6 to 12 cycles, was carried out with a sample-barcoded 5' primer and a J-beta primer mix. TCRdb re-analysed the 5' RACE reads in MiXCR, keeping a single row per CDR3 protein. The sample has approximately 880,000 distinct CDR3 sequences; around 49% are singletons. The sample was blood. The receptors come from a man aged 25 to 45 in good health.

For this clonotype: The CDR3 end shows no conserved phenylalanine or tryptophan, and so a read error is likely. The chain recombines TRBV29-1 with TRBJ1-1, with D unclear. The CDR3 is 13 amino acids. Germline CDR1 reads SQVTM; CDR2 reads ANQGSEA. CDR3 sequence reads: CSVEGRVGTEAFV. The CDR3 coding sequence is TGCAGCGTGGAAGGGCGGGTTGGCACTGAAGCTTTCGTT.

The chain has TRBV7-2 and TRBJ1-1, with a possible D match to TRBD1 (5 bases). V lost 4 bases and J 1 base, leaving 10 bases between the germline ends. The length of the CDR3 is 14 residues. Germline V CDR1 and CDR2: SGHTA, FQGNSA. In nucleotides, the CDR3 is TGTGCCAGCAGCTACCGGGACGGGAACACTGAAGCTTTCTTT. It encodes CASSYRDGNTEAFF. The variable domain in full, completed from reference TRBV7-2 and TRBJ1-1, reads GAGVSQSPSNKVTEKGKDVELRCDPISGHTALYWYRQSLGQGLEFLIYFQGNSAPDKSGLPSDRFSAERTGGSVSTLTIQRTQQEDSAVYLCASSYRDGNTEAFFGQGTRLTVV.

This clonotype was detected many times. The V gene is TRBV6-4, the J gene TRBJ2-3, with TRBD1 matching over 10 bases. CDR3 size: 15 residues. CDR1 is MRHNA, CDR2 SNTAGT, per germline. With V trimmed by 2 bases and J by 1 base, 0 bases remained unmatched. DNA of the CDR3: TGTGCCAGCAGTGACGGGACAGGGGGCACAGATACGCAGTATTTT. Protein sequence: CASSDGTGGTDTQYF.

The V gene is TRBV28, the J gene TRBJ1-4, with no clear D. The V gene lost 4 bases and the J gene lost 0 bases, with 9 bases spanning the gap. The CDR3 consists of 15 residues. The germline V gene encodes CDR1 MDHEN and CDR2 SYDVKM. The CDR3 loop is CASSSDSATNEKLFF. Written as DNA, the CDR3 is TGTGCCAGCAGTTCCGACTCTGCAACTAATGAAAAACTGTTTTTT.